Listed here are 10 T cell receptor beta chains from one sample, sequenced in a study of technical replicates of blood from a handful of donors. TCRdb keeps only in-frame clones here, not all; method: immunoSEQ multiplex PCR. The sample contains 80,000 to 100,000 clones, 95% to 97% of which appear only once. The material sequenced was T cells isolated from PBMCs. The receptors shown here come from a human donor in good health.

The genes are TRBV18 and TRBJ2-7; D might be TRBD2 (6 bases). Germline assignment: CDR1 KGHSH and CDR2 LQKENI. The CDR3 is 15 amino acids. V dropped 3 bases and J dropped 0 bases, with 12 bases sitting between them. The CDR3 DNA sequence: TGTGCCAGCTCACCCCGGGACTTCACCTCCTACGAGCAGTACTTC. Translating gives CASSPRDFTSYEQYF.

The chain has TRBV1 and TRBJ1-5. TRBV1 is given as a pseudogene. The CDR3 has 18 amino acids. The CDR3 DNA sequence: TGCACCAGCAGCCGATCCGGGACTCCTAAAAGGAGCAATCAGCCCCAGCATTTT. Residues: CTSSRSGTPKRSNQPQHF.

V gene TRBV11-2 combines with J gene TRBJ2-5; D gene ambiguous. This CDR3 has 16 residues. Germline CDR1 is SGHAT and CDR2 is FQNNGV. The V gene lost 3 bases and the J gene lost 4 bases, with 18 bases spanning the gap. This CDR3 reads CASSLSWWQVLETQYF. The CDR3 coding sequence is TGTGCCAGCAGCTTGAGTTGGTGGCAGGTTTTAGAGACCCAGTACTTC.

This clone was found once. V usage is TRBV2 and J usage is TRBJ2-2; TRBD1 is a possible D gene (6 bases). The CDR3 covers 13 residues. V gave up 6 bases and J gave up 7 bases, with 12 bases separating them. Germline CDR1 reads SNHLY; CDR2 reads FYNNEI. The CDR3 bases are TGTGCCAGCAGCGACAGGTTGGACGGGGAGCTGTTTTTT. Protein sequence: CASSDRLDGELFF.

V usage is TRBV6-1 and J usage is TRBJ1-2; TRBD1 is a possible D gene (6 bases). This CDR3 region has 13 residues. V dropped 3 bases and J dropped 8 bases, with 13 bases sitting between them. CDR1 is MNHNS, CDR2 SASEGT, per germline. The CDR3 region has the DNA TGTGCCAGCAGTGAGAGGGGGGGAATCGGCTACACCTTC. Translated: CASSERGGIGYTF.

This chain joins TRBV28 and TRBJ2-3; D gene ambiguous. This CDR3 contains 15 residues. V was pared by 6 bases and J by 2 bases, with 15 bases between. Germline V gene data show CDR1 as MDHEN and CDR2 as SYDVKM. The CDR3, as DNA: TGTGCCAGCAGCTCCCGCCGAGTATACACAGATACGCAGTATTTT. It specifies CASSSRRVYTDTQYF.

The chain combines TRBV28 with TRBJ2-3; 12 positions agree with TRBD2. The germline V gene encodes CDR1 MDHEN and CDR2 SYDVKM. The CDR3 is made up of 16 amino acids. J gave up 4 bases and V 6 bases, and 8 bases lay outside the gene matches. The CDR3 reads CASRDRGLAGSDTQYF. The CDR3 bases are TGTGCCAGCAGGGATAGAGGACTAGCGGGATCAGATACGCAGTATTTT.

The gene calls are TRBV6-4 and TRBJ1-2; 7 bases fit TRBD1. CDR1 MRHNA and CDR2 SNTAGT come from the germline V gene. This CDR3 contains 14 residues. V dropped 8 bases and J dropped 5; count of bases not matched to a gene: 11. CDR3 in amino acids: CASSPTGSYYGYTF. In DNA form, the CDR3 reads TGTGCCAGCTCCCCGACAGGGTCCTATTATGGCTACACCTTC.

The chain employs TRBV28 and TRBJ2-1; 10 bases align to TRBD2. Germline CDR1 is MDHEN and CDR2 is SYDVKM. The ends lost 6 bases at V and 7 bases at J; junction bases unmatched: 9. This CDR3 has 15 residues. CDR3 residues: CASSSLAGGQNEQFF. The CDR3 DNA sequence: TGTGCCAGCAGCTCCTTAGCGGGAGGTCAGAATGAGCAGTTCTTC.

The chain combines TRBV6-5 with TRBJ2-7, with D possibly being TRBD2 (6 bases). Germline CDR1 reads MNHEY; CDR2 reads SVGAGI. V was clipped by 5 bases and J by 5 bases, with 13 bases between them. CDR3 length equals 13 residues. The CDR3 DNA reads as TGTGCCAGCAGTCAACGGGGGTACCACGAGCAGTACTTC. Translated, it gives CASSQRGYHEQYF.